The rows below give T cell receptor beta chains drawn from one sample of a study of shared clonotypes between healthy human individuals. Here immunoSEQ multiplex PCR was the method, and the copy in TCRdb shows in-frame clones only, minus some. The data hold just over 2,000,000 clones, with 85% to 95% observed a single time. The specimen was naive CD4+ T cells sorted from blood. These receptors came from a man between 18 and 35 years old in good health. The CDR3 runs from the conserved cysteine through the conserved F or W. D genes are given only for firm matches. Rows give clone size only sometimes, using once, few, many, or a class for an expanded clone.

v_call	d_call	clone_size	j_call	cdr3_nt	cdr3_aa
TRBV28	TRBD2	-	TRBJ2-3	TGTGCCAGCAGCACTAAACTCGGACTAGCGTCGGACACAGATACGCAGTATTTT	CASSTKLGLASDTDTQYF
TRBV5-1	-	-	TRBJ2-4	TGCGCCAGCAGCCCCAGGGGGGAGGCCAAAAACATTCAGTACTTC	CASSPRGEAKNIQYF
TRBV10-1	-	-	TRBJ2-3	TGCGCCAGCAGTGAGGGCCGCACAGATACGCAGTATTTT	CASSEGRTDTQYF
TRBV29-1	-	-	TRBJ2-5	TGCAGCGTTGAAACCAGAACGGAGACCCAGTACTTC	CSVETRTETQYF
TRBV28	-	-	TRBJ2-7	TGTGCCAGCAGTCCCTCGGACACCACCTACGAGCAGTACTTC	CASSPSDTTYEQYF
TRBV27	TRBD1	once	TRBJ1-5	TGTGCCAGCAGTTTTAGGGGGCAGGGTCAGCCCCAGCATTTT	CASSFRGQGQPQHF
TRBV2	-	-	TRBJ1-2	TGTGCCAGCAGTGGCAGGGCGGACTATGGCTACACCTTC	CASSGRADYGYTF
TRBV5-4	-	-	TRBJ1-1	TGTGCCAGCAGCTTGGTAGGCTTCACTGAAGCTTTCTTT	CASSLVGFTEAFF
TRBV5-1	-	once	TRBJ1-2	TGCGCCAGCAGCTTGGATAGGAACTATGGCTACACCTTC	CASSLDRNYGYTF
TRBV7-8	-	once	TRBJ2-1	TGTGCCAGCAGCTCCCGCGAGTCGGGGAGGAATGAGCAGTTCTTC	CASSSRESGRNEQFF
TRBV7-1	TRBD1	-	TRBJ1-1	TGTGCCAGCAGCGGTGGGACAGGGGACACTGAAGCTTTCTTT	CASSGGTGDTEAFF
TRBV29-1	-	-	TRBJ2-2	TGCAGCGTTCCCGGAAAATTCACCGGGGAGCTGTTTTTT	CSVPGKFTGELFF
TRBV19	-	-	TRBJ1-1	TGTGCCAGTAGTATAGATCTGCGGGGAGTGGGCACTGAAGCTTTCTTT	CASSIDLRGVGTEAFF
TRBV18	TRBD1	-	TRBJ1-5	TGTGCCAGCTCATTTACTCGGACAGGGGATAGCAATCAGCCCCAGCATTTT	CASSFTRTGDSNQPQHF
TRBV6-1	-	-	TRBJ1-6	TGTGCCAGCAGTGTGAGCAGGGCCCCAGTTGATTCACCCCTCCACTTT	CASSVSRAPVDSPLHF
TRBV27	-	-	TRBJ2-3	TGTGCCAGCAGTTTTGGGGGGCTAATACCGAATACGCAGTATTTT	CASSFGGLIPNTQYF
TRBV11-2	-	-	TRBJ2-5	TGTGCCAGCAGCTTAGGGCGGAAGTACCAAGAGACCCAGTACTTC	CASSLGRKYQETQYF
TRBV18	-	-	TRBJ1-5	TGTGCCAGCTCACCCCAGGGAGACCAGCCCCAGCATTTT	CASSPQGDQPQHF
TRBV4-1	TRBD2	-	TRBJ2-5	TGCGCCAGCAGCCAAGATTGGCTGGGAGCGGGGGGGAGGGAGACCCAGTACTTC	CASSQDWLGAGGRETQYF
TRBV15	-	-	TRBJ2-1	TGTGCCACCAGCAGGACGACCCTGGGCTACAATGAGCAGTTCTTC	CATSRTTLGYNEQFF
TRBV9	-	-	TRBJ1-2	TGTGCCAGCAGCCCAGGACACACCTCCGACTATGGCTACACCTTC	CASSPGHTSDYGYTF
TRBV7-2	-	-	TRBJ1-2	TGTGCCAGCAGCTTTGGTCCTAACTATGGCTACACCTTC	CASSFGPNYGYTF
TRBV11-2	-	-	TRBJ2-4	TGTGCCAGCACCCCCGTAATGGGGATCAGTGCCAAAAACATTCAGTACTTC	CASTPVMGISAKNIQYF
TRBV11-2	TRBD1	-	TRBJ1-4	TGTGCCAGCAGCTTAGTCACAGGGGGTAATGAAAAACTGTTTTTT	CASSLVTGGNEKLFF
TRBV10-3	-	-	TRBJ2-1	TGTGCCATCAGTGAGTCGAGAAGCGTCATCCCCAATGAGCAGTTCTTC	CAISESRSVIPNEQFF
TRBV4-1	TRBD2	-	TRBJ2-7	TGCGCCAGCAGTCCTAGCGGGGGGGTCATACCCTACGAGCAGTACTTC	CASSPSGGVIPYEQYF
TRBV7-9	TRBD1	-	TRBJ2-5	TGTGCCAGCAACCCGGGACAGAACCAAGAGACCCAGTACTTC	CASNPGQNQETQYF
TRBV25-1	-	-	TRBJ2-2	TGTGCCAGCAGTCCCGCCGGGACCGGGGAGCTGTTTTTT	CASSPAGTGELFF
TRBV19	-	-	TRBJ1-3	TGTGCCAGTAGTACCTACCTCATCTCTGGAAACACCATATATTTT	CASSTYLISGNTIYF
TRBV30	-	-	TRBJ2-7	TGTGCCTGGAGTAAAAAGCGTTTGTTCTACGAGCAGTACTTC	CAWSKKRLFYEQYF
TRBV2	TRBD1	-	TRBJ2-1	TGTGCCAGCAGCCGGGACAGGGGTTACAATGAGCAGTTCTTC	CASSRDRGYNEQFF
TRBV9	-	-	TRBJ1-4	TGTGCCAGCAGCTCCCGGGAACAGGGCCAGGAAAAACTGTTTTTT	CASSSREQGQEKLFF
TRBV18	TRBD1	-	TRBJ2-7	TGTGCCAGCTCAGGACGACAGGGGGTTCTTGGCGAGCAGTACTTC	CASSGRQGVLGEQYF
TRBV2	TRBD1	-	TRBJ1-1	TGTGCCAGCAGTCCGACAGGGGACCCGAACACTGAAGCTTTCTTT	CASSPTGDPNTEAFF
TRBV5-4	-	once	TRBJ1-1	TGTGCCAGCAGTCCGGGGGGTCGCAGCGACACTGAAGCTTTCTTT	CASSPGGRSDTEAFF
TRBV11-2	-	-	TRBJ1-4	TGTGCCAGCAGCTTTGCAGGGAATAATGAAAAACTGTTTTTT	CASSFAGNNEKLFF
TRBV6-5	-	-	TRBJ1-6	TGTGCCAGCAGTTTTCCCCTCGGGGGGACCCTCCACTTT	CASSFPLGGTLHF